Below, one T cell receptor beta chain is given with its context. Antigen specificity is unknown. PCR used 60 Vbeta primers and 13 Jbeta primers. TCRdb's table, derived via immunoSEQ multiplex PCR, lists solely in-frame clones and lacks some. Found here are around 180,000 clones, roughly 90% of them singletons; the top ten hold approximately 0.23%. The CDR3 has 15 amino acids. Trimming shortened V by 0 bases and J by 2 bases, and 11 bases separated the two germline ends. Germline-derived CDR1 and CDR2 are SGHDN and FVKESK. This specimen comes from a study of cytomegalovirus exposure and HLA in healthy donors. General observations from the study: Prior analysis indicated that the majority of TCR beta V segments exhibited productivity approximately 90% or approximately 30% of the time. Cytomegalovirus-associated TCR beta chains were listed, numbering 150 to 200. Analysis was carried out at a later point, and it linked a missense DCLRE1C variant to TCR beta V- and J-gene trimming.

The sequence was collected from a girl under three years old in good health and CMV-seronegative. Sequencing used PBMCs. The chain uses TRBV14 and TRBJ2-7; a weak D match, TRBD2 (6 bases). CDR3 region: CASSQERGRAYEQYF. The CDR3, as DNA: TGTGCCAGCAGCCAAGAGCGGGGCAGGGCCTACGAGCAGTACTTC.